These 28 T cell receptor beta chains were all obtained from the same sample, sequenced in a study of control samples from healthy donors and cancer patients. Sequencing used immunoSEQ multiplex PCR; TCRdb keeps in-frame clones, though not all of them. Altogether 95,000 to 150,000 clones are present, approximately 88% being singletons, with the ten largest covering less than 3.5%. Sequencing used blood. Every receptor here comes from a man aged 35 to 55 in good health.

This clone appeared once. This chain links TRBV4-1 with TRBJ2-1, with 8 bases aligning to TRBD2. Germline CDR1 MGHRA, CDR2 YSYEKL. Trimming cost V 2 bases and J 1 base; bases outside gene matches: 7. CDR3 length: 17 residues. Here the CDR3 reads CASSQPWLAGSYNEQFF. CDR3 nucleotides: TGCGCCAGCAGCCAACCATGGCTAGCGGGTTCCTACAATGAGCAGTTCTTC.

This chain connects TRBV3-1 (or the pseudogene TRBV3-2) to TRBJ1-1, with a possible D match to TRBD1 (6 bases). V lost 3 bases to trimming and J lost 4 bases, with 15 bases between them. The CDR3 has 15 amino acids. Germline V gives CDR1 LGHDT, CDR2 YNNKEL (reference sequence). The CDR3 loop reads CASSQGGLRVTEAFF. The CDR3 coding sequence is TGTGCCAGCAGCCAGGGGGGCCTGAGGGTCACTGAAGCTTTCTTT.

CDR3 sequence reads: CASSTNSYTQYF. The CDR3 DNA is TGTGCCAGTAGTACCAACTCCTATACGCAGTATTTT. The V and J genes are TRBV19 and TRBJ2-3; no clear D gene. Germline V gene sequence: CDR1 LNHDA, CDR2 SQIVND (reference sequence). Trimming shortened V by 4 bases and J by 7 bases, and 9 bases separated the two germline ends. The CDR3 length is 12 residues. The full variable domain, its missing parts supplied by reference TRBV19 and TRBJ2-3, is DGGITQSPKYLFRKEGQNVTLSCEQNLNHDAMYWYRQDPGQGLRLIYYSQIVNDFQKGDIAEGYSVSREKKESFPLTVTSAQKNPTAFYLCASSTNSYTQYFGPGTRLTVL.

The V gene is TRBV19, the J gene TRBJ2-2, with 7 positions matching TRBD1. The V gene's germline CDR1 is LNHDA and CDR2 SQIVND (reference sequence). V was pared by 7 bases and J by 5 bases, with 7 bases of the junction left unmatched. This CDR3 has 14 residues. The CDR3 reads CASNKGAVTGELFF. DNA for the CDR3: TGTGCCAGTAATAAGGGGGCGGTTACCGGGGAGCTGTTTTTT.

The V call is TRBV6-2 or TRBV6-3, the J call TRBJ2-1, with D perhaps TRBD1 (5 bases). Germline-derived CDR1 and CDR2 are MNHEY and SVGEGT. The germline V and J ends were trimmed by 2 bases and 4 bases, with 9 bases remaining between them. The CDR3 spans 14 residues. Here the CDR3 reads CASSYPDKYNEQFF. The CDR3, as DNA: TGTGCCAGCAGTTACCCGGACAAGTACAATGAGCAGTTCTTC.

This chain connects TRBV10-2 to TRBJ1-2; D unclear. CDR1 is WSHSY and CDR2 is SAAADI in the germline V gene. V dropped 0 bases and J dropped 8 bases, with 10 bases sitting between them. CDR3 size: 13 residues. CDR3 bases: TGCGCCAGCAGTGAGTCGAGCGGGTTGGGCTACACCTTC. Translation gives CASSESSGLGYTF.

V usage is TRBV6-6 and J usage is TRBJ1-1; D not certain. This CDR3 has 12 amino acids. Germline loops: CDR1 MNHNY, CDR2 SVGAGI (reference sequence). The V end lost 7 bases, the J end lost 5 bases, and 11 bases lay between the germline ends. CDR3 nucleotide sequence: TGTGCCAGCACCAGACTAGTTACTGAAGCTTTCTTT. Translation gives CASTRLVTEAFF.

The chain combines TRBV9 with TRBJ2-7, with 9 bases lining up with TRBD2. CDR1 SGDLS and CDR2 YYNGEE come from the germline V gene. V trimming: 0 bases; J trimming: 2 bases; junction bases outside the gene matches: 3. The CDR3 consists of 15 residues. The CDR3 bases are TGTGCCAGCAGCGTAGGGCCTAGCGGGGCCTACGAGCAGTACTTC. Residues: CASSVGPSGAYEQYF.

CDR3 nucleotide sequence: TGTGCCAGCAGCGCTGGGGACAGGGGCTCCTTTCGCGGAAACACCATATATTTT. It translates to CASSAGDRGSFRGNTIYF. The V gene is TRBV9, the J gene TRBJ1-3; 10 bases agree with TRBD1. Trimming took 3 bases from V and 4 from J; bases not matched to a gene: 13. The CDR3 runs 18 residues. Germline CDR1 SGDLS, CDR2 YYNGEE.

In its sample, this clone was seen a few times. This chain joins TRBV5-1 and TRBJ1-2, with D possibly matching TRBD1 (5 bases). Between the trimmed V and J ends, which lost 0 bases and 8 bases, there was a span of 14 bases. The CDR3 covers 14 residues. CDR1 and CDR2 from the germline V gene are SGHRS and YFSETQ. In nucleotides, the CDR3 is TGCGCCAGCAGCTTGGAGGGGCAGCCGGTAGGCTACACCTTC. Its translation is CASSLEGQPVGYTF.

Only a few counts were recorded for this clone. This chain uses TRBV5-6 with TRBJ2-7, with 7 bases identical to TRBD1. J gave up 5 bases and V 1 base, and 6 bases lay outside the gene matches. CDR3 length equals 14 residues. Germline CDR1 SGHDT, CDR2 YYEEEE. DNA for the CDR3: TGTGCCAGCAGCTTGCAAACACAGGGGCACGAGCAGTACTTC. It is translated as CASSLQTQGHEQYF.

This clone was found once. V usage is TRBV24-1 and J usage is TRBJ1-2; D is unresolved. Trimming took 4 bases from V and 2 from J, leaving 10 bases between them. Germline CDR1 and CDR2: KGHDR and SFDVKD. There are 14 residues in the CDR3. CDR3 sequence reads: CATSDSRINYGYTF. CDR3 DNA: TGTGCCACCAGTGACAGTCGAATCAACTATGGCTACACCTTC.

The V call is TRBV5-1, the J call TRBJ2-3, with TRBD1 identical over 7 bases. Germline V gene sequence: CDR1 SGHRS, CDR2 YFSETQ. The V segment lost 2 bases and the J segment 0 bases; nucleotides outside the gene matches: 6. This CDR3 has 16 residues. The CDR3 reads CASSFQTGRSTDTQYF. The CDR3 DNA reads TGCGCCAGCAGCTTTCAGACAGGGCGAAGCACAGATACGCAGTATTTT.

V and J are TRBV10-3 and TRBJ1-1; unclear D gene. The V end lost 8 bases, the J end lost 0 bases, and 10 bases lay between the germline ends. The CDR3 length is 13 residues. Germline V gene lookup returns CDR1 ENHRY and CDR2 SYGVKD. The CDR3 sequence: CAIAGQMNTEAFF. CDR3 coding DNA: TGTGCCATCGCGGGTCAGATGAACACTGAAGCTTTCTTT.

This clone was recorded once. CDR3 coding DNA: TGTGCCACCATTTCAGGCAGCCTCAGGGCTGAAGCTTTCTTT. Translation: CATISGSLRAEAFF. V usage is TRBV15 and J usage is TRBJ1-1; weak D call: TRBD1 (5 bases). V dropped 7 bases and J dropped 6 bases, with 18 bases sitting between them. The CDR3 has 14 amino acids. CDR1 and CDR2 (germline): LNHNV, YYDKDF (reference sequence). The entire variable domain, with the rest obtained from reference TRBV15 and TRBJ1-1, is as follows: DAMVIQNPRYQVTQFGKPVTLSCSQTLNHNVMYWYQQKSSQAPKLLFHYYDKDFNNEADTPDNFQSRRPNTSFCFLDIRSPGLGDTAMYLCATISGSLRAEAFFGQGTRLTVV.

V gene TRBV13 combines with J gene TRBJ2-3, with 9 bases identical to TRBD1. Germline loops: CDR1 PRHDT, CDR2 FYEKMQ (reference sequence). The CDR3 covers 14 residues. Unmatched junction bases numbered 4, after V lost 5 bases and J lost 4 bases. CDR3 in amino acids: CASSGQGSADTQYF. In DNA, the CDR3 is TGTGCCAGCAGCGGACAGGGGAGCGCAGATACGCAGTATTTT.

The chain joins TRBV10-2 to TRBJ1-1; D unresolved. Germline loops: CDR1 WSHSY, CDR2 SAAADI. V lost 6 bases and J lost 5, with 7 bases in between. This CDR3 contains 11 residues. DNA for the CDR3: TGCGCCAGCAGGGCCGGGACTGAAGCTTTCTTT. Its translation is CASRAGTEAFF.

This chain joins TRBV15 and TRBJ2-1, with D possibly called TRBD1 or TRBD2 (5 bases each). V was clipped by 1 base and J by 12 bases, with 10 bases between them. This CDR3 is built from 12 residues. Germline CDR1 reads LNHNV; CDR2 reads YYDKDF (reference sequence). This chain's CDR3 is CATSRVGVGQFF. CDR3 coding DNA: TGTGCCACCAGCAGAGTGGGGGTGGGGCAGTTCTTC. Drawing the rest from reference TRBV15 and TRBJ2-1, the complete variable domain is DAMVIQNPRYQVTQFGKPVTLSCSQTLNHNVMYWYQQKSSQAPKLLFHYYDKDFNNEADTPDNFQSRRPNTSFCFLDIRSPGLGDTAMYLCATSRVGVGQFFGPGTRLTVL.

The chain carries TRBV18 and TRBJ2-1, with TRBD1 identical over 8 bases. There are 14 residues in the CDR3. V lost 5 bases and J lost 7; bases outside the gene matches: 7. The germline V gene has CDR1 KGHSH and CDR2 LQKENI. The CDR3 here is CASSSQGAQNEQFF. Written as DNA, the CDR3 is TGTGCCAGCTCATCTCAGGGGGCGCAAAATGAGCAGTTCTTC.

The J gene is TRBJ1-1, the V gene TRBV2; 8 bases match TRBD1. Germline V CDR1 and CDR2: SNHLY, FYNNEI. The CDR3 extends over 15 amino acids. V lost 5 bases and J lost 5; bases outside the gene matches: 10. The chain's CDR3 is CASSRQGASYTEAFF. CDR3 sequence (DNA): TGTGCCAGCAGTCGGCAGGGGGCGAGTTATACTGAAGCTTTCTTT.

V usage is TRBV10-1 and J usage is TRBJ2-5, with TRBD1 as a possible D gene (6 bases). Trimming removed 0 bases at V and 4 bases at J, with 6 bases between. The length of the CDR3 is 13 residues. Germline loops: CDR1 WNHNN, CDR2 SYGVQD (reference sequence). The CDR3, as DNA: TGCGCCAGCAGTGAGTCCAGGGGAGAGACCCAGTACTTC. Its translation: CASSESRGETQYF.

This clone was recorded only once. The rearrangement links TRBV14 to TRBJ2-5; D not resolved. Germline V gene sequence: CDR1 SGHDN, CDR2 FVKESK. V lost 1 base and J 7 bases, leaving 4 bases between the germline ends. The CDR3 spans 11 residues. The CDR3, as DNA: TGTGCCAGCAGCCAAGTTGGGACCCAGTACTTC. Protein: CASSQVGTQYF.

The chain combines TRBV28 with TRBJ2-7; D gene uncertain. V lost 6 bases, J lost 0 bases, and 9 bases lay in between. CDR1 is MDHEN and CDR2 is SYDVKM in the germline V gene. The CDR3 covers 13 residues. The DNA for the CDR3 is TGTGCCAGCAGACGGACGGCCTCCTACGAGCAGTACTTC. This translates into CASRRTASYEQYF.

The chain has TRBV7-6 and TRBJ2-7; 12 bases map to TRBD2. Losses at the gene ends were 4 bases for V and 3 bases for J; bases not matched to a gene: 4. The CDR3 loop spans 15 amino acids. From germline, CDR1 is SGHVS and CDR2 FNYEAQ. For the CDR3, the DNA is TGTGCCAGCAGCTCTGGACTAGCGGGGAACTACGAGCAGTACTTC. It is translated as CASSSGLAGNYEQYF.

The chain couples TRBV18 to TRBJ2-7; no definite D call. With 2 bases removed from V and 3 bases from J, the gap between germline ends came to 5 bases. The germline V gene encodes CDR1 KGHSH and CDR2 LQKENI. CDR3 length: 12 amino acids. The CDR3 sequence is CASSPTDYEQYF. The CDR3 region has the DNA TGTGCCAGCTCACCAACTGACTACGAGCAGTACTTC.

This clone appeared a single time. V gene TRBV11-3 combines with J gene TRBJ1-1, with no clear D. This CDR3 comprises 14 residues. CDR1 and CDR2 from the germline V gene are SGHNT and YENEEA. The V end was cut by 0 bases, the J end by 1 base, with 6 bases between. For the CDR3, the DNA is TGTGCCAGCAGCTTAGACGGGAAGAACACTGAAGCTTTCTTT. This translates into CASSLDGKNTEAFF. Full variable domain (missing parts from reference TRBV11-3 and TRBJ1-1): EAGVVQSPRYKIIEKKQPVAFWCNPISGHNTLYWYLQNLGQGPELLIRYENEEAVDDSQLPKDRFSAERLKGVDSTLKIQPAELGDSAVYLCASSLDGKNTEAFFGQGTRLTVV.

The chain combines TRBV12-5 with TRBJ2-7, with 10 bases lining up with TRBD2. Germline loops: CDR1 LGHNT, CDR2 FRNRAP. The CDR3 is made up of 16 amino acids. J lost 2 bases, V lost 3 bases, and 7 bases had no gene match. CDR3: CASGLRTSGYTYEQYF. The CDR3 nucleotides read TGTGCTAGTGGTTTAAGGACTAGCGGATATACCTACGAGCAGTACTTC.

Note on this clone: An end of the junction differs from the germline gene, which may be a read error. V is TRBV19 and J is TRBJ1-2; D may be TRBD1 (6 bases). From germline, CDR1 is LNHDA and CDR2 SQIVND (reference sequence). CDR3 size: 11 residues. The CDR3 region has the DNA TGTGCCAGTAGTTCGTCGGGGGGCAGAGACTTC. Translating it yields CASSSSGGRDF. The full variable domain, its missing parts supplied by reference TRBV19 and TRBJ1-2, is DGGITQSPKYLFRKEGQNVTLSCEQNLNHDAMYWYRQDPGQGLRLIYYSQIVNDFQKGDIAEGYSVSREKKESFPLTVTSAQKNPTAFYLCASSSSGGRDFGSGTRLTVV.